Each of the 8 T cell receptor beta chains below was sequenced from the same sample in a study of cytomegalovirus exposure and HLA in healthy donors. Use of 60 Vbeta and 13 Jbeta primers characterized the PCR. Only in-frame clones appear in the TCRdb table, and some are missing; sequencing was by immunoSEQ multiplex PCR. The sample totals roughly 60,000 clones. The sample comprised PBMCs. These receptors were collected from a woman under 30 in good health and CMV-seronegative.

Notes on this clone: The junction does not match germline at one end; this may be a read error. The chain uses TRBV29-1 and TRBJ2-1; TRBD1 matches at 9 bases. The CDR3 has 15 residues. Germline V CDR1 and CDR2: SQVTM, ANQGSEA. The CDR3 sequence is CSAEGTGSSDNEQFF. The DNA for the CDR3 is TGCAGCGCCGAAGGGACAGGGAGCTCCGACAATGAGCAGTTCTTC.

The chain is built from TRBV5-4 and TRBJ1-4; unclear D gene. Looked up from germline, CDR1 is SGHNT and CDR2 is YYREEE (reference sequence). The CDR3 loop spans 14 amino acids. The V gene lost 1 base and the J gene lost 5 bases, with 9 bases spanning the gap. The CDR3 sequence: CASSLRGWNEKLFF. DNA of the CDR3: TGTGCCAGCAGCTTGAGAGGATGGAATGAAAAACTGTTTTTT.

The V and J genes are TRBV19 and TRBJ1-6; no clear D gene. The CDR3 is made up of 14 amino acids. Trimming took off 0 bases at V and 11 bases at J, with 11 bases between the two ends. CDR1 and CDR2 from the germline V gene are LNHDA and SQIVND (reference sequence). The CDR3 bases are TGTGCCAGTAGTATAGATAACGAGTATCCACCCCTCCACTTT. Its protein is CASSIDNEYPPLHF.

This chain joins TRBV9 and TRBJ2-5, with D possibly matching TRBD1 (6 bases). Trimming shortened V by 1 base and J by 2 bases, and 9 bases separated the two germline ends. The V gene's germline CDR1 is SGDLS and CDR2 YYNGEE. The CDR3 length is 14 residues. Written as DNA, the CDR3 is TGTGCCAGCAGCGTAACCGGACAGCAAGAGACCCAGTACTTC. Protein: CASSVTGQQETQYF.

The CDR3 coding sequence is TGTGCCAGCAGCATCGTGGGGCAACCTAACTATGGCTACACCTTC. This encodes CASSIVGQPNYGYTF. The chain combines TRBV7-9 with TRBJ1-2, with a weak D call TRBD1 (5 bases). Germline-derived CDR1 and CDR2 are SEHNR and FQNEAQ (reference sequence). Between the trimmed V and J ends, which lost 5 bases and 0 bases, there was a span of 13 bases. This CDR3 is 15 amino acids long.

CDR3 sequence (DNA): TGTGCCAGCAGTTACGGGCTCGTTGCCTACGAGCAGTACTTC. It specifies CASSYGLVAYEQYF. The rearrangement joins TRBV6-5 to TRBJ2-7, with no clear D. CDR3 size: 14 residues. V was cut by 2 bases and J by 2 bases, with 10 bases left in between. Germline loops: CDR1 MNHEY, CDR2 SVGAGI.

The V and J genes are TRBV30 and TRBJ1-5; D might be TRBD1 (5 bases). The germline CDR1 and CDR2 sequences are GTSNPN and SVGIG (reference sequence). The CDR3 consists of 13 residues. Trimming removed 1 base at V and 9 bases at J, with 13 bases between. Written as DNA, the CDR3 is TGTGCCTGGAGTGGCGGGACCCCCGGGCCCCAGCATTTT. It translates to CAWSGGTPGPQHF.

This sequence joins TRBV6-1 and TRBJ1-5; tentative D call: TRBD1 (5 bases). Between the trimmed V and J ends, which lost 8 bases and 3 bases, there was a span of 11 bases. The V gene's germline CDR1 is MNHNS and CDR2 SASEGT. The CDR3 has 13 residues. The CDR3 nucleotides are TGTGCCAGCGGTCGACAGCTCAATCAGCCCCAGCATTTT. Residues: CASGRQLNQPQHF.